The T cell receptor beta chain under discussion was sequenced for a study of blood T cell repertoires in COVID-19 (TCRdb year 2020). About the full investigation: The collaborator samples originated in the United States, Italy and Spain and spanned the acute and convalescent phases of COVID-19. Samples were obtained from the ongoing ImmuneRACE study (first 160 participants) and from roughly 1,300 subjects provided by 6 global collaborators. Where available, HLA class I and class II types were taken from metadata supplied by the sample provider and were not determined by assay-based typing. Nearly every sample came with metadata listing a de-identified subject ID, COVID-19 status, age in years and sex. The material from the prospective study consisted of cDNA or gDNA derived from T cells, B-cell-depleted T cells, or PBMCs. The repertoires were made available in a free public database intended to serve as a resource for research on the immune response to SARS-CoV-2. Deeply sampled blood TCRbeta repertoires from subjects exposed to, actively infected with, or recovered from COVID-19 were included in the dataset.

Comment on this clone: Its antigen is still unknown. It has no much larger one-base neighbor in the sample; base qualities were not kept.

The study at large found these results: Clinical and demographic metadata were provided uncurated, with the amount varying by source and participant.

Per the germline V gene, SGHDT is the CDR1 and YYEEEE is the CDR2. Trimming removed 5 bases from V and 9 bases from J, leaving 2 bases between the germline ends. From the cysteine through the phenylalanine, the CDR3 covers 8 amino acids. The DNA shown is the 24-base CDR3, in frame from base 1. TCRbeta CDR3 regions were amplified from genomic DNA by means of the immunoSEQ Assay, a bias-controlled multiplex PCR. The original pipeline was this. The number of nucleated cells in each sample was estimated by amplification of reference gene primers within the assay. Sequence reads were collapsed and filtered to measure the absolute abundance of every unique TCRbeta CDR3 rearrangement. For each sample, productive Simpson clonality was calculated as the square root of Simpson's diversity index over productive rearrangements. Sourced from immuneACCESS, this table was stored by TCRdb with only in-frame sequences that have V and J called. A share of the clones is absent; for the studies checked, an unresolved V gene accounts for under half, and the remainder has no known explanation. V and J calls and clone size are copied from that table; D and trimming were computed from the DNA. Counted in this sample were around 74,000 clones; around 85% of them appeared once. The leading ten clones occupy approximately 8% of the sample.

Whole blood was collected in K2EDTA tubes by collaborating institutions according to the institutions' own protocols. Collaborator samples were shipped for TCRbeta analysis as frozen whole blood, isolated PBMCs, or DNA extracted from either sample type. The V gene is TRBV5-6 and the J gene is TRBJ1-1; the D segment cannot be called with confidence. Sequenced material: peripheral blood. The sequence derives from a man aged 25 to 40 with acute or convalescent COVID-19. The CDR3 loop reads CASSKAFF. Read as DNA, the sequence is TGTGCCAGCAGTAAAGCTTTCTTT.